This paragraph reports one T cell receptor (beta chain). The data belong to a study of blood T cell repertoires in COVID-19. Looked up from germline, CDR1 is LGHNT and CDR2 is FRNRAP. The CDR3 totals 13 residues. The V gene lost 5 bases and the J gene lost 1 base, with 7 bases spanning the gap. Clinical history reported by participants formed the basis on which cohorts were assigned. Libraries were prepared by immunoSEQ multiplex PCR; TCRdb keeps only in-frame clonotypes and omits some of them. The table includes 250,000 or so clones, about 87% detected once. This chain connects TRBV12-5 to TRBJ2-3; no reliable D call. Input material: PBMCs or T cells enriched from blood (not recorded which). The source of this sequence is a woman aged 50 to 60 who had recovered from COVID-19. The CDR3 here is CASGPSGTDTQYF. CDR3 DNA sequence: TGTGCTAGTGGTCCAAGCGGCACAGATACGCAGTATTTT. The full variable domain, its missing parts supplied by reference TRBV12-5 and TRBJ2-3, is DARVTQTPRHKVTEMGQEVTMRCQPILGHNTVFWYRQTMMQGLELLAYFRNRAPLDDSGMPKDRFSAEMPDATLATLKIQPSEPRDSAVYFCASGPSGTDTQYFGPGTRLTVL.